This is a list of T cell receptor beta chains from one sample in a study of shared clonotypes between healthy human individuals. The table came from immunoSEQ multiplex PCR; TCRdb's copy has only in-frame clones and leaves some out. The data contain some 800,000 clones, about 92% of them singletons. What was sequenced was naive CD8+ T cells sorted from blood. The receptors shown here come from a man aged 30-40 years in good health. Both conserved end residues are part of each CDR3. The D gene is left open where the match is weak. The size of a clone is reported for some rows only, either as once, few or many, or as a class for expanded clones.

v_call	j_call	d_call	clone_size	cdr3_nt	cdr3_aa
TRBV6-1	TRBJ2-5	-	-	TGTGCCAGCAGACCCGCGGGACAGACGCAAGAGACCCAGTACTTC	CASRPAGQTQETQYF
TRBV6-5	TRBJ2-1	TRBD2	once	TGTGCCAGCACCTCGGGGACTAGCGGGATTCATGAGCAGTTCTTC	CASTSGTSGIHEQFF
TRBV28	TRBJ1-2	-	-	TGTGCCAGCAGTTTTTTGGGTGTGGGGCCTGTGGACTATGGCTACACCTTC	CASSFLGVGPVDYGYTF
TRBV5-1	TRBJ2-2	TRBD1	-	TGCGCCAGCAGCAAAAATGGACAGGGGGCTATGGACACCGGGGAGCTGTTTTTT	CASSKNGQGAMDTGELFF
TRBV11-2	TRBJ2-1	-	-	TGTGCCAGCAGCTCCGAAACTAGGCGGCAGTTCTTC	CASSSETRRQFF
TRBV7-9	TRBJ2-7	TRBD1	once	TGTGCCAGCAGCCCGGGACAGGGAACCTACGAGCAGTACTTC	CASSPGQGTYEQYF
TRBV9	TRBJ2-1	TRBD2	-	TGTGCCAGCAGCATGCCGGGACTAGCGGGAGGAAGCTCCTACAATGAGCAGTTCTTC	CASSMPGLAGGSSYNEQFF
TRBV29-1	TRBJ2-6	-	-	TGCAGCGTTGTCCCTACCTTAAGCTCTGGGGCCAACGTCCTGACTTTC	CSVVPTLSSGANVLTF
TRBV7-9	TRBJ2-7	TRBD1	few	TGTGCCAGCAGCTTAGGGACAGGGGAACCCTACTTC	CASSLGTGEPYF
TRBV30	TRBJ1-2	TRBD1	-	TGTGCCTGGAGTGGAGGGACAGGGGTTTATGGCTACACCTTC	CAWSGGTGVYGYTF